This T cell receptor (beta chain) was obtained from a study of vaccination effects on CD4 cells after COVID-19. Across the whole study: Either the BNT162b2 or mRNA-1273 vaccine was given to participants in two doses.

Only a few counts were recorded for this clone. The target antigen is unknown. The table came from immunoSEQ multiplex PCR; TCRdb's copy has only in-frame clones and leaves some out. In the table there are 20,000 to 25,000 clones, around 70% of which are singletons. Under the ViraFEST assay, PBMC were stimulated with viral peptide pools so that antigen-specific CD4+ T cells expanded. Sequencing was performed afterwards. Researchers isolated CD4+ T cells once approximately eleven days of culture had elapsed. None of these healthy vaccinees had been infected with SARS-CoV-2 before vaccination. Fresh IL-2-containing medium replaced half the medium on days 3 and 7. The germline CDR1 and CDR2 sequences are SGHDN and FVKESK. V lost 1 base and J lost 4, with 7 bases in between. This CDR3 comprises 13 residues.

Sequences were derived from CD4+ T cells from PBMCs cultured with HCoV-NL63 spike peptides, sampled before COVID-19 vaccination. The chain links TRBV14 to TRBJ1-2, with unresolved D. The sequence was collected from a human donor who received a COVID-19 vaccine. CDR3 sequence: CASSQGVIYGYTF. CDR3 nucleotides: TGTGCCAGCAGCCAAGGAGTCATCTATGGCTACACCTTC.